These T cell receptor beta chains were read from a single sample in a study of blood T cell repertoires in COVID-19. TCRdb's table, derived via immunoSEQ multiplex PCR, lists solely in-frame clones and lacks some. The table records approximately 82,000 clones, roughly 86% of them present only once. The source material was peripheral blood. The receptor source for this set is a man aged 50 to 59 with active or convalescent COVID-19. Both conserved end residues are part of each CDR3. D genes are given only for firm matches. Clone size is stated in some rows and not others, as once, few, many or a class when expanded.

d_call,j_call,clone_size,v_call,cdr3_nt,cdr3_aa
TRBD1,TRBJ2-4,.,TRBV5-1,TGCGCCAGCAGCTCCCGGACAGGGGGGGACATTCAGTACTTC,CASSSRTGGDIQYF
TRBD2,TRBJ2-1,.,TRBV4-1,TGCGCCAGCAGCCAAGACGGGGACTACCGCTACAATGAGCAGTTCTTC,CASSQDGDYRYNEQFF
TRBD2,TRBJ2-5,.,TRBV7-6,TGTGCCAGCAGCTTATCCGGGGGGTACCAAGAGACCCAGTACTTC,CASSLSGGYQETQYF
TRBD2,TRBJ2-2,.,TRBV6-5,TGTGCCAGCAGTTGGGGACTAGCGGGGACCGGGGAGCTGTTTTTT,CASSWGLAGTGELFF
.,TRBJ2-1,.,TRBV18,TGTGCCAGCTCACCCGGGGGGCGGAATGAGCAGTTCTTC,CASSPGGRNEQFF
TRBD1,TRBJ1-2,.,TRBV7-9,TGTGCCAGCAGATCTAGGACAGGGCGGAGGTCGGACTATGGCTACACCTTC,CASRSRTGRRSDYGYTF
TRBD2,TRBJ2-5,.,TRBV7-2,TGTGCCAGCAGCCCTAGCGGGGGGTACCAAGAGACCCAGTACTTC,CASSPSGGYQETQYF
.,TRBJ1-5,.,TRBV18,TGTGCCAGCTCACCCCAGGAGGGGCACAATCAGCCCCAGCATTTT,CASSPQEGHNQPQHF
TRBD2,TRBJ2-3,.,TRBV5-4,TGTGCCAGCAGCGCACTAGCGGGGGTAGATACGCAGTATTTT,CASSALAGVDTQYF
TRBD1,TRBJ1-2,once,TRBV6-1,TGTGCCAGCAGTGAATCCCGGACAGGGGGCGCCCATGGCTACACCTTC,CASSESRTGGAHGYTF
TRBD1,TRBJ2-7,.,TRBV6-2/TRBV6-3,TGTGCCAGCAGTTACCGGGACAGGGACATGGGGTACGAGCAGTACTTC,CASSYRDRDMGYEQYF
TRBD1,TRBJ1-4,.,TRBV5-1,TGCGCCAGCAGGACGGGACAGGGGGGTGCTAATGAAAAACTGTTTTTT,CASRTGQGGANEKLFF
.,TRBJ1-2,once,TRBV19,TGTGCCAGTAGGGGCGGAGGGGACTATGGCTACACCTTC,CASRGGGDYGYTF
.,TRBJ2-1,.,TRBV9,TGTGCCAGCAGCGCCCAGGGCAGAAATTCCTACAATGAGCAGTTCTTC,CASSAQGRNSYNEQFF
TRBD1,TRBJ1-4,.,TRBV30,TGTGCCTGGAGGGATCGACAGGGACCCAATGAAAAACTGTTTTTT,CAWRDRQGPNEKLFF
.,TRBJ1-2,.,TRBV11-2,TGTGCCAGCAGCTTGTCAGGTTATGATGGCTACACCTTC,CASSLSGYDGYTF
.,TRBJ2-5,.,TRBV9,TGTGCCAGCAGCGTAGGGGCGGGGGCCCCCCAAGAGACCCAGTACTTC,CASSVGAGAPQETQYF
.,TRBJ1-3,once,TRBV5-1,TGCGCCAGCAGCTTGGGGGACTCCTTCTCTGGAAACACCATATATTTT,CASSLGDSFSGNTIYF
TRBD2,TRBJ2-5,.,TRBV9,TGTGCCAGCAGCACCCGGGGGGGCCGGGAGACCCAGTACTTC,CASSTRGGRETQYF
TRBD2,TRBJ2-1,.,TRBV7-8,TGTGCCAGCAGCTTAGGACTAGCGGGGGCTAGAGAGCAGTTCTTC,CASSLGLAGAREQFF
.,TRBJ2-3,.,TRBV7-9,TGTGCCAGCAGCTCCATTGACAGCCCCACAGATACGCAGTATTTT,CASSSIDSPTDTQYF
.,TRBJ1-6,.,TRBV4-3,TGCGCCAGCAGCTCCGAGGGACTCTATAATTCACCCCTCCACTTT,CASSSEGLYNSPLHF
TRBD1,TRBJ1-5,.,TRBV4-1,TGCGCCAGCAGCCAACCGGGACAGGGAAAGACTCAGCCCCAGCATTTT,CASSQPGQGKTQPQHF
.,TRBJ1-2,few,TRBV7-8,TGTGCCAGCAGCTCCGACAGGTTTAGTAGTGGCTACACCTTC,CASSSDRFSSGYTF
TRBD2,TRBJ2-1,.,TRBV6-2/TRBV6-3,TGTGCCAGCAGTTACGGACTAGCGGGATCAAATGAGCAGTTCTTC,CASSYGLAGSNEQFF
.,TRBJ1-4,.,TRBV14,TGTGCCAGCAGCCAAATGAGAGAAAAACTGTTTTTT,CASSQMREKLFF
.,TRBJ1-1,few,TRBV7-9,TGTGCCAGCAGCTTAGCGCAGCGGGCTTTCTTT,CASSLAQRAFF
.,TRBJ2-2,.,TRBV19,TGTGCCAGTAGTATAACTGAGAACACCGGGGAGCTGTTTTTT,CASSITENTGELFF
.,TRBJ1-5,.,TRBV7-2,TGTGCCAGCAGCCAACAGGGCCCGTATAGCAATCAGCCCCAGCATTTT,CASSQQGPYSNQPQHF
.,TRBJ1-4,.,TRBV27,TGTGCCAGCCCTTCGAGGTCAACTAATGAAAAACTGTTTTTT,CASPSRSTNEKLFF
TRBD1,TRBJ1-2,.,TRBV28,TGTGCCAGCAGTCGAACCGGGACAGCTAACTATGGCTACACCTTC,CASSRTGTANYGYTF
TRBD2,TRBJ2-5,.,TRBV5-1,TGCGCCAGCAGCTTTTCAGCGGGGGGCGGAGAGACCCAGTACTTC,CASSFSAGGGETQYF
.,TRBJ2-5,.,TRBV29-1,TGCAGCGTTGAAGATCCGGCAGGGGAGGAGACCCAGTACTTC,CSVEDPAGEETQYF
TRBD2,TRBJ2-1,.,TRBV19,TGTGCCAGTACCCCATGGAGTAGCGGGGGGGCAAGTGAGCAGTTCTTC,CASTPWSSGGASEQFF
.,TRBJ1-1,.,TRBV19,TGTGCCAGTAGTACAGGGTGGAGCACTGAAGCTTTCTTT,CASSTGWSTEAFF
.,TRBJ1-2,.,TRBV5-5,TGTGCCAGCAGCTTATCAACAGGGAACTATGGCTACACCTTC,CASSLSTGNYGYTF
.,TRBJ2-1,few,TRBV9,TGTGCCAGCAGTTCCAAGGGTGGGGAGGTCAGGGAGCAGTTCTTC,CASSSKGGEVREQFF
.,TRBJ1-4,.,TRBV29-1,TGCAGCGTTGAAACTCCTGGACTAGAAAAACTGTTTTTT,CSVETPGLEKLFF
.,TRBJ2-2,.,TRBV6-5,TGTGCCAGCAGTAGCGGGACATTACAGACCGGGGAGCTGTTTTTT,CASSSGTLQTGELFF
TRBD2,TRBJ2-1,few,TRBV4-3,TGCGCCAGCAGCCAAGAGCTAGCGGGGACCTACAATGAGCAGTTCTTC,CASSQELAGTYNEQFF
TRBD1,TRBJ2-7,.,TRBV6-1,TGTGCCAGCAGTGAGGGCCAGACAGGGCTTTACGAGCAGTACTTC,CASSEGQTGLYEQYF